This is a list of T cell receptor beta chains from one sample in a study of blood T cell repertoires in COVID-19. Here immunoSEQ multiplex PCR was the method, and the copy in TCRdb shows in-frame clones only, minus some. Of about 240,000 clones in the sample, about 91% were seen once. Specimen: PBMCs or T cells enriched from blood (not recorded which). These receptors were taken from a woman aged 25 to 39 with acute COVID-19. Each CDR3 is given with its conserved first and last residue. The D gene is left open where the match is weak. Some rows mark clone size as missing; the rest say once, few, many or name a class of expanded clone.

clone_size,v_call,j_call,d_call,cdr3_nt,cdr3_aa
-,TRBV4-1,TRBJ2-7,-,TGCGCCAGCAGCCAAGCAGCAGGGAACTTCGGGGAGCAGTACTTC,CASSQAAGNFGEQYF
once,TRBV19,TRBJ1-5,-,TGTGCCAGTAGTATTTCACAGGGCTCCTGGTGGCCCCAGCATTTT,CASSISQGSWWPQHF
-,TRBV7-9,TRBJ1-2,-,TGTGCCAGCAGCCACAACAACAGGGTAGGCTATGGCTACACCTTC,CASSHNNRVGYGYTF
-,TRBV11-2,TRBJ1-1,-,TGTGCCAGCAGCTTACAAGGGGCTGGCGCTGAAGCTTTCTTT,CASSLQGAGAEAFF
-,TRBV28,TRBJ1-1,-,TGTGCCAGCAGGGAACAGTCAGAAGCTTTCTTT,CASREQSEAFF
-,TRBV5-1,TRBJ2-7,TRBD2,TGCGCCAGCAGTACTGCGGGGGGATTATACGAGCAGTACTTC,CASSTAGGLYEQYF
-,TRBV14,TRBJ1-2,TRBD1,TGTGCCAGCAGCCAACAGGGGGCATATGGCTACACCTTC,CASSQQGAYGYTF
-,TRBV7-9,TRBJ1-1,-,TGTGCCAGCAGCTCAACAGGCGCTGAAGCTTTCTTT,CASSSTGAEAFF
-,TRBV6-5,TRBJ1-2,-,TGTGCCAGCAGCGAGGGTGACGGGCCTAACTATGGCTACACCTTC,CASSEGDGPNYGYTF
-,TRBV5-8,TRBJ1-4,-,TGTGCCAGCAGCCTCCGAGGGGAGGATGGTGAAAAACTGTTTTTT,CASSLRGEDGEKLFF
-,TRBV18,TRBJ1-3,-,TGTGCCAGCTCACCAGGGCCGTACTCTGGAAACACCATATATTTT,CASSPGPYSGNTIYF
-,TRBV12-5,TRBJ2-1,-,TGTGCTAGTGGTTCGGAGTACAATGAGCAGTTCTTC,CASGSEYNEQFF
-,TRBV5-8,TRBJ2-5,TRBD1,TGTGCCAGCAGCTTGGAGTACCGGGACAGGGCAGAGACCCAGTACTTC,CASSLEYRDRAETQYF
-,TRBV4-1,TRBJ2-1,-,TGCGCCAGCAGCCAAGAGGGGGGGGCGGTAGGGAACGATGAGCAGTTCTTC,CASSQEGGAVGNDEQFF
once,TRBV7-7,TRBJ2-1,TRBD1,TGTGCTAGCAGCTTGGACAGGGAGGTCGGTGAGCAGTTCTTC,CASSLDREVGEQFF
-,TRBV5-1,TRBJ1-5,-,TGCGCCAGCCGGGTAGAACTCAATCAGCCCCAGCATTTT,CASRVELNQPQHF
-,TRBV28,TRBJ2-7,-,TGTGCCAGCAGTCCCTCTCCAGAAAGCTACGAGCAGTACTTC,CASSPSPESYEQYF
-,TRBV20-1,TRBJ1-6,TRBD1,TGCAGTGCTAGTACGGGAGATGTGGGGACAGCGTATAATTCACCCCTCCACTTT,CSASTGDVGTAYNSPLHF
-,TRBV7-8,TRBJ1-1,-,TGTGCCAGCAGCTTCCCGTCTGGGCATCTCAACACTGAAGCTTTCTTT,CASSFPSGHLNTEAFF
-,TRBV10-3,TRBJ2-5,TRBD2,TGTGCCATCAGTGGGGGCTTAGCGGGGGTTCAAGAGACCCAGTACTTC,CAISGGLAGVQETQYF
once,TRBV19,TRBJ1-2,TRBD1,TGTGCCAGTTCGGGACAGGGGCCTTATGGCTACACCTTC,CASSGQGPYGYTF
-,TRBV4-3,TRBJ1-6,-,TGCGCCAGCAGACCCCAGGTCTATAATTCACCCCTCCACTTT,CASRPQVYNSPLHF
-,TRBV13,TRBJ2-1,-,TGTGCCAGCAGCTTAGCTTCCAATGAGCAGTTCTTC,CASSLASNEQFF
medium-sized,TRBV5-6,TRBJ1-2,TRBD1,TGTGCCAGCAGCCAGGGGGCGGACTATGGCTACACCTTC,CASSQGADYGYTF
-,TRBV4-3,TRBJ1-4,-,TGCGCCAGCAGCCAAGCTCAAGGGCGGGTGTGGGAAAAACTGTTTTTT,CASSQAQGRVWEKLFF